The clone carrying this T cell receptor beta chain turned up a few times. Its antigen is not identified. RNA transcripts served as template for amplifying TCR beta CDR3 sequences. Second-round multiplex PCR came after first-round RT-PCR with HTBI primers. TCRdb redid the calling of the multiplex PCR reads with MiXCR, one entry per CDR3 protein. The data show about 370,000 distinct CDR3 sequences, roughly 17% seen once. This entry comes from a study of Graves' ophthalmopathy and Graves' hyperthyroidism. In the study overall: Specimen type is peripheral blood, obtained at initial diagnosis before any treatment.

Only newly diagnosed hyperthyroidism patients aged 18 to 65, with under 2 months' duration, were enrolled. Establishment of the diagnosis relied upon clinical symptoms, serum thyroxine, TRAb, thyroid ultrasound and orbital computed tomography. Broader study findings: As the model predicted ophthalmopathy progression, it achieved a sensitivity of 70% to 71% and a specificity of about 72%.

Sample: peripheral blood. The TCR originated in an adult woman with stable Graves' hyperthyroidism.

The CDR3 coding sequence is TGTGCCAGCAGCTTAGTTTCTCTCGGGGGGGATTGGTACGAGCAGTACTTC. This sequence encodes CASSLVSLGGDWYEQYF. V gene TRBV11-2 combines with J gene TRBJ2-7; TRBD2 agrees at 8 bases. Trimming at V came to 1 base and at J to 4 bases, leaving 12 bases not matched to a gene. Germline V gene sequence: CDR1 SGHAT, CDR2 FQNNGV. The CDR3 totals 17 residues.